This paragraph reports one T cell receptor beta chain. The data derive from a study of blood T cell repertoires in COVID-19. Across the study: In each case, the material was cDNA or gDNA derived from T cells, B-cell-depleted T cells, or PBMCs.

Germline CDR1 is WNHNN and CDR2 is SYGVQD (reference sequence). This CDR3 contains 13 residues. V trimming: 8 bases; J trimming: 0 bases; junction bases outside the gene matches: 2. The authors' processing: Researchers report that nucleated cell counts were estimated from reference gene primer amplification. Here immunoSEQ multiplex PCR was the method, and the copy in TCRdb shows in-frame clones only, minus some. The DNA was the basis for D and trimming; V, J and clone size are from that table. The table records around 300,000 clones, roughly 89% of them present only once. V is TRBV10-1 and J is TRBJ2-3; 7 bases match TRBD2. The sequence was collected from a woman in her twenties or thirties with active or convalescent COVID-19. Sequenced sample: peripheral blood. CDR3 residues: CASGEGSTDTQYF. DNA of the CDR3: TGCGCCAGCGGGGAGGGAAGCACAGATACGCAGTATTTT.